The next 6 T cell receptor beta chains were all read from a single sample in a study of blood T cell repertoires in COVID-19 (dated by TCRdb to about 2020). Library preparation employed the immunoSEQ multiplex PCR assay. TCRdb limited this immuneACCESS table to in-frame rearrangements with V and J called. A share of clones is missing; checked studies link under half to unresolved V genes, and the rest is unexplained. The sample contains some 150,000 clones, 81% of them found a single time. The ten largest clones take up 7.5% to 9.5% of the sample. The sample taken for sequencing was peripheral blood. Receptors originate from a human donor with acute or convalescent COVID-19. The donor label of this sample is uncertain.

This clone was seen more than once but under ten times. The CDR3 is CASSVIGTGGGSPLHF. CDR3 DNA sequence: TGTGCCAGCAGTGTCATCGGGACAGGGGGCGGTTCACCCCTCCACTTT. The V call is TRBV2, the J call TRBJ1-6; 12 positions agree with TRBD1. V shed 4 bases and J 9 bases; nucleotides not matched to a gene: 7. CDR3 length equals 16 residues. Germline CDR1 reads SNHLY; CDR2 reads FYNNEI.

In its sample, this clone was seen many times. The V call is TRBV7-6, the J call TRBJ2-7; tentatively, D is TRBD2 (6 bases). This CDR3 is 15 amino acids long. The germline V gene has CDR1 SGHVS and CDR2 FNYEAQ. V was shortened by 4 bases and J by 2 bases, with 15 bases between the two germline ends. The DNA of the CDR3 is TGTGCCAGCAGCTCCGCCGGGGGTGGCACCTACGAGCAGTACTTC. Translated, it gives CASSSAGGGTYEQYF.

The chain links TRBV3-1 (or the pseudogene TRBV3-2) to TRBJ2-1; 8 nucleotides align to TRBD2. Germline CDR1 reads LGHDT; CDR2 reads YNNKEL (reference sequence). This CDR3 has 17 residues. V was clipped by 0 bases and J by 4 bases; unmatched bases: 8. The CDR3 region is CASSQDLSGGSYNEQFF. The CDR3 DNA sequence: TGTGCCAGCAGCCAAGATCTGAGCGGGGGCTCATACAATGAGCAGTTCTTC.

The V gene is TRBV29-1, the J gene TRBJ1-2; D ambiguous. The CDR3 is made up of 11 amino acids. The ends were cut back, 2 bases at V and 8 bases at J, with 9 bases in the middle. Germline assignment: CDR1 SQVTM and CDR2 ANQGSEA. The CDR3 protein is CSVEPVQGYTF. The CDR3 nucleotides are TGCAGCGTTGAACCCGTCCAGGGCTACACCTTC.

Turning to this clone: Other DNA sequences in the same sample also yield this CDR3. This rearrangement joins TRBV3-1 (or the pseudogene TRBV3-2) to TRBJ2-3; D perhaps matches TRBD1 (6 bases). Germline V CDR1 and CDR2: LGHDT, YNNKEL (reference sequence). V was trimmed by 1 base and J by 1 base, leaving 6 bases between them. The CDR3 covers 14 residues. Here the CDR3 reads CASSQGQGTDTQYF. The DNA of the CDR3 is TGTGCCAGCAGCCAAGGACAGGGCACAGATACGCAGTATTTT.

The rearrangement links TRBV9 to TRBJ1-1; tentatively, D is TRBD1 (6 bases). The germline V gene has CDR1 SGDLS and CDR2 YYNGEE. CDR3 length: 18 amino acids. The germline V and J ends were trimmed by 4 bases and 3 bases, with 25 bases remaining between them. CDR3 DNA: TGTGCCAGCAGCCCCCCCGTGGGAAGAACAGGGTGGGACACTGAAGCTTTCTTT. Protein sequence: CASSPPVGRTGWDTEAFF.